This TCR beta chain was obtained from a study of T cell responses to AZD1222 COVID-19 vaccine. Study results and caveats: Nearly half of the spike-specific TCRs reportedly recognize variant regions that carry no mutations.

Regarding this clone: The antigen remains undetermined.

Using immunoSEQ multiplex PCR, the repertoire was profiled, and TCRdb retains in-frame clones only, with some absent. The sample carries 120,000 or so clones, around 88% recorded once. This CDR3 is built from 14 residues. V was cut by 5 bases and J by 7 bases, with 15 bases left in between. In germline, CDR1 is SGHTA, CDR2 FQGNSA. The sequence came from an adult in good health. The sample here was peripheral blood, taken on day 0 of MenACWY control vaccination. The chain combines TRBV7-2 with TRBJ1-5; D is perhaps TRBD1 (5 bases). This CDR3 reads CASSPRDALQPQHF. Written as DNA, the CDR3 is TGTGCCAGCAGCCCTAGGGACGCGCTACAGCCCCAGCATTTT.